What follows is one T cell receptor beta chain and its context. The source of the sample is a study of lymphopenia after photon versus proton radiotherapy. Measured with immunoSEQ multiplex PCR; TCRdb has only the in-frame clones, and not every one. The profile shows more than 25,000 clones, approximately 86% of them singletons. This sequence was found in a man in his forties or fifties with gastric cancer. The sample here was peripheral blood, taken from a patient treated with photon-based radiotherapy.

CDR3 sequence reads: CASSWRGGDEQFF. The CDR3 region has the DNA TGTGCCAGCAGCTGGCGCGGAGGGGATGAGCAGTTCTTC. The genes are TRBV7-9 and TRBJ2-1; D might be TRBD2 (6 bases). Trimming removed 4 bases at V and 8 bases at J, with 12 bases between. The germline V gene encodes CDR1 SEHNR and CDR2 FQNEAQ (reference sequence). The CDR3 runs 13 residues.